This T cell receptor beta chain derives from a study of glioma-infiltrating T cells. Using RNA template, CDR3s of TCR alpha and beta were amplified with iRepertoire arm-PCR. Tissue mRNA or PBMC total RNA, 100-400 ng, went into one-step reverse transcription and amplification. TCRdb reprocessed the multiplex PCR reads via MiXCR and lists one record per CDR3 protein. The sample shows roughly 350,000 distinct CDR3 sequences, more than 35% of them seen only once. Of note for this clonotype: Its ends do not fully match the called genes, so a read error is possible.

Germline CDR1 reads MNHEY; CDR2 reads SVGAGI. This CDR3 is 15 amino acids long. The chain has TRBV6-5 and TRBJ2-3; 7 bases are shared with TRBD2. The receptor was derived from a human donor with low-grade glioma or glioblastoma, undergoing nonglioma brain surgery, or in good health (not recorded which). The sequencing sample was made of glioma tissue, nonneoplastic brain tissue, or PBMCs (not recorded which). The CDR3: CASRLGLVDTDRQYF. Written as DNA, the CDR3 is TGTGCCAGCAGGCTAGGACTAGTGGACACAGATAGGCAGTATTTT.